These 27 T cell receptor beta chains share one sample of origin, sequenced in a study of T cell responses to AZD1222 COVID-19 vaccine. Some clones are missing from TCRdb's copy, which holds only in-frame ones; the method was immunoSEQ multiplex PCR. There are about 130,000 clones in the sample; around 90% occur only once, and around 5.9% lies in the top ten. The sample was peripheral blood, taken on day 0 of AZD1222 vaccination. The receptors stem from an adult in good health.

The genes are TRBV18 and TRBJ2-1; D not resolved. The ends were cut back, 3 bases at V and 0 bases at J, with 9 bases in the middle. There are 15 residues in the CDR3. Germline V gene lookup returns CDR1 KGHSH and CDR2 LQKENI. CDR3 sequence reads: CASSPGMSSYNEQFF. The CDR3 DNA follows: TGTGCCAGCTCACCGGGAATGAGCTCCTACAATGAGCAGTTCTTC.

The J gene is TRBJ1-1, the V gene TRBV12-3 or TRBV12-4, with TRBD1 matching 7 bases. The CDR3 sequence is 13 residues long. The trim removed 5 bases at V and 7 bases at J, leaving 7 bases unmatched. In nucleotides, the CDR3 is TGTGCCAGCAGTCTGGGACAGCCAGATGAAGCTTTCTTT. It yields the protein CASSLGQPDEAFF.

In this sample, this clone turned up many times. The sample contains more than one DNA sequence encoding this CDR3. The V and J genes are TRBV7-9 and TRBJ2-7; 8 positions agree with TRBD1. The CDR3 has 13 amino acids. Trimming took 5 bases from V and 3 from J; bases not matched to a gene: 3. Germline V gene data show CDR1 as SEHNR and CDR2 as FQNEAQ (reference sequence). CDR3 bases: TGTGCCAGCAGCCTACAGGGGGACTACGAGCAGTACTTC. It is translated as CASSLQGDYEQYF.

The V gene is TRBV15, the J gene TRBJ1-3, with no clear D. V was clipped by 4 bases and J by 3 bases, with 7 bases between them. From germline, CDR1 is LNHNV and CDR2 YYDKDF (reference sequence). The CDR3 extends over 13 amino acids. The CDR3 region is CATSTGSGNTIYF. In nucleotides, the CDR3 is TGTGCCACCAGCACTGGAAGTGGAAACACCATATATTTT.

The V and J genes are TRBV6-5 and TRBJ2-3; TRBD2 agrees at 10 bases. CDR3 length equals 14 residues. CDR1 is MNHEY and CDR2 is SVGAGI in the germline V gene. The V gene end was trimmed by 9 bases and the J gene end by 1 base; junction bases not matched to a gene: 4. This CDR3 is CASSLAGGTDTQYF. The CDR3 DNA follows: TGTGCCAGTTCCCTAGCGGGGGGCACAGATACGCAGTATTTT.

V gene TRBV7-2 combines with J gene TRBJ2-5; D gene uncertain. Trimming cost V 3 bases and J 4 bases, with 15 bases left between them. Per the germline V gene, CDR1 is SGHTA and CDR2 is FQGNSA. The CDR3 has 15 amino acids. The chain's CDR3 is CASSFWSQVRETQYF. Written as DNA, the CDR3 is TGTGCCAGCAGCTTTTGGAGTCAGGTGCGAGAGACCCAGTACTTC.

V usage is TRBV28 and J usage is TRBJ1-2; D remains unclear. The ends were cut back, 9 bases at V and 0 bases at J, with 5 bases in the middle. Germline CDR1 reads MDHEN; CDR2 reads SYDVKM. The CDR3 covers 11 residues. CDR3 nucleotide sequence: TGTGCCAGTAGTACTAACTATGGCTACACCTTC. As protein: CASSTNYGYTF.

The V call is TRBV25-1, the J call TRBJ1-2; D perhaps matches TRBD1 (5 bases). Germline CDR1 and CDR2: MGHDK and SYGVNS. The CDR3 runs 12 residues. The germline V and J ends were trimmed by 8 bases and 6 bases, with 13 bases remaining between them. CDR3 in amino acids: CASFPPGDGYTF. CDR3 bases: TGTGCCAGCTTCCCCCCGGGGGATGGCTACACCTTC.

The V gene is TRBV4-2, the J gene TRBJ2-5, with D uncertain. The length of the CDR3 is 13 residues. V was trimmed by 1 base and J by 3 bases, leaving 6 bases between them. Germline V gene lookup returns CDR1 LGHNA and CDR2 YNFKEQ. CDR3 in DNA: TGTGCCAGCAGCCAAGCGGAGAAAGAGACCCAGTACTTC. It yields the protein CASSQAEKETQYF.

The chain carries TRBV28 and TRBJ2-2; unclear D gene. The CDR3 runs 12 residues. Germline V gene lookup returns CDR1 MDHEN and CDR2 SYDVKM. V was pared by 2 bases and J by 6 bases, with 4 bases between. The CDR3 DNA sequence: TGTGCCAGCAGTTTAGGACCCGGGGAGCTGTTTTTT. Protein: CASSLGPGELFF.

This clone was observed once. The chain is built from TRBV27 and TRBJ2-5, with a weak D call TRBD1 (6 bases). The CDR3 is 15 amino acids. Trimming left V 3 bases short and J 4 bases short, with 15 bases between. Germline CDR1 and CDR2: MNHEY and SMNVEV (reference sequence). The CDR3 loop is CASSFGGGLGETQYF. In DNA form, the CDR3 reads TGTGCCAGCAGTTTTGGTGGGGGCCTTGGAGAGACCCAGTACTTC.

The rearrangement joins TRBV28 to TRBJ1-1, with D hard to call. Trimming cost V 5 bases and J 1 base, with 26 bases left between them. Germline V gene data show CDR1 as MDHEN and CDR2 as SYDVKM. The CDR3 runs to 19 residues. In DNA, the CDR3 is TGTGCCAGCAGTGACCCCTGGTTGTATGAGTCCACGGAGAACACTGAAGCTTTCTTT. Encoded protein: CASSDPWLYESTENTEAFF.

The rearrangement joins TRBV18 to TRBJ1-3, with D unclear. The CDR3 runs to 15 residues. Germline assignment: CDR1 KGHSH and CDR2 LQKENI. The germline V and J ends were trimmed by 1 base and 2 bases, with 9 bases remaining between them. The CDR3 sequence is CASSPLSLAGNTIYF. The CDR3 DNA reads as TGTGCCAGCTCACCACTCTCCTTGGCTGGAAACACCATATATTTT.

This clone was picked up one time. The gene calls are TRBV2 and TRBJ1-3; maybe TRBD1 (6 bases). The V gene's germline CDR1 is SNHLY and CDR2 FYNNEI. V was pared by 7 bases and J by 1 base, with 11 bases between. This CDR3 is 14 amino acids long. The CDR3 reads CASNPQGSGNTIYF. The CDR3 DNA reads as TGTGCCAGCAACCCACAGGGATCTGGAAACACCATATATTTT.

The chain combines TRBV7-8 with TRBJ2-1; no reliable D call. Germline CDR1 reads SGHVS; CDR2 reads FQNEAQ. The germline V and J ends were trimmed by 4 bases and 5 bases, with 21 bases remaining between them. The length of the CDR3 is 17 residues. DNA for the CDR3: TGTGCCAGCAGCTCCTTCGTTGGGCAGATGCCTAACAATGAGCAGTTCTTC. Its protein product is CASSSFVGQMPNNEQFF.

The DNA of the CDR3 is TGTGCCAGCAGCGGAGACAGGAGGACTAACTATGGCTACACCTTC. Protein product: CASSGDRRTNYGYTF. The chain links TRBV9 to TRBJ1-2, with D possibly TRBD1 on 6 matching bases. CDR1 SGDLS and CDR2 YYNGEE come from the germline V gene. This CDR3 comprises 15 residues. V was cut by 3 bases and J by 0 bases, with 12 bases left in between.

The chain has TRBV14 and TRBJ1-2; D remains ambiguous. The germline V gene has CDR1 SGHDN and CDR2 FVKESK. The V gene lost 2 bases and the J gene lost 4 bases, with 8 bases spanning the gap. The CDR3 contains 13 residues. The CDR3 protein is CASSQTPGYGYTF. CDR3 in DNA: TGTGCCAGCAGCCAAACGCCAGGCTATGGCTACACCTTC.

The gene calls are TRBV7-8 and TRBJ1-1, with a tentative D call TRBD1 (5 bases). V was shortened by 2 bases and J by 5 bases, with 6 bases between the two germline ends. This CDR3 contains 12 residues. Looked up from germline, CDR1 is SGHVS and CDR2 is FQNEAQ. CDR3: CASSLRGTEAFF. CDR3 nucleotides: TGTGCCAGCAGCTTAAGGGGAACTGAAGCTTTCTTT.

This chain connects TRBV20-1 to TRBJ1-2; D gene uncertain. From germline, CDR1 is DFQATT and CDR2 SNEGSKA (reference sequence). This CDR3 is 12 amino acids long. The ends were cut back, 3 bases at V and 8 bases at J, with 13 bases in the middle. The CDR3 DNA is TGCAGTGCTAGTTTCACGGGCGGGGGCTACACCTTC. Protein: CSASFTGGGYTF.

The chain joins TRBV7-8 to TRBJ1-4; perhaps TRBD1 as D (5 bases). This CDR3 region has 18 residues. Germline-derived CDR1 and CDR2 are SGHVS and FQNEAQ. V was trimmed by 1 base and J by 5 bases, leaving 20 bases between them. Written as DNA, the CDR3 is TGTGCCAGCAGCTTAGGTGTGCGGGGGACGCAGATAAATGAAAAACTGTTTTTT. Amino acid sequence: CASSLGVRGTQINEKLFF.

The chain combines TRBV15 with TRBJ2-7; D gene unclear. This CDR3 has 14 residues. V lost 0 bases and J lost 7, with 13 bases in between. Germline CDR1 reads LNHNV; CDR2 reads YYDKDF (reference sequence). DNA of the CDR3: TGTGCCACCAGCAGAGATCGCGTTTTTGGGGAGCAGTACTTC. It translates to CATSRDRVFGEQYF.

The chain has TRBV30 and TRBJ2-1; D may be TRBD1 or TRBD2 (5 bases each). In germline, CDR1 is GTSNPN, CDR2 SVGIG (reference sequence). V shed 0 bases and J shed 3 bases, with 6 bases lying between them. CDR3 length: 13 residues. DNA for the CDR3: TGTGCCTGGAGTGTTGGGGGCTACAATGAGCAGTTCTTC. This sequence encodes CAWSVGGYNEQFF. Filled out from reference TRBV30 and TRBJ2-1, the complete variable domain reads SQTIHQWPATLVQPVGSPLSLECTVEGTSNPNLYWYRQAAGRGLQLLFYSVGIGQISSEVPQNLSASRPQDRQFILSSKKLLLSDSGFYLCAWSVGGYNEQFFGPGTRLTVL.

This sequence joins TRBV27 and TRBJ1-2; D is undetermined. The CDR3 covers 13 residues. V was trimmed by 5 bases and J by 5 bases, leaving 12 bases between them. The germline CDR1 and CDR2 sequences are MNHEY and SMNVEV (reference sequence). CDR3 nucleotides: TGTGCCAGCAGTCCAGAAGCCAGTTATGGCTACACCTTC. This gives the protein CASSPEASYGYTF.

The V gene is TRBV12-3 or TRBV12-4, the J gene TRBJ1-1; D unresolved. The CDR3 runs to 12 residues. Trimming pared 8 bases from V and 3 bases from J, leaving 10 bases between. The CDR3 sequence is CASGRSHTEAFF. As DNA, the CDR3 is TGTGCCAGCGGGAGGTCGCACACTGAAGCTTTCTTT.

The chain carries TRBV6-5 and TRBJ1-1; 8 bases agree with TRBD1. Trimming at V came to 5 bases and at J to 3 bases, leaving 8 bases not matched to a gene. Germline assignment: CDR1 MNHEY and CDR2 SVGAGI. The CDR3 is 15 amino acids. The CDR3 loop reads CASSIDGTGDTEAFF. CDR3 in DNA: TGTGCCAGCAGTATTGATGGGACAGGCGACACTGAAGCTTTCTTT.

The V call is TRBV7-2, the J call TRBJ1-6; D is possibly TRBD1 (5 bases). The CDR3 has 15 residues. Germline CDR1 is SGHTA and CDR2 is FQGNSA. Deletions cut 5 bases from V and 5 bases from J, with 13 bases between. CDR3 sequence reads: CASSERRTNNSPLHF. CDR3 sequence (DNA): TGTGCCAGCAGCGAACGAAGGACAAATAATTCACCCCTCCACTTT.

The chain has TRBV30 and TRBJ2-7; 8 bases match TRBD2. Germline CDR1 reads GTSNPN; CDR2 reads SVGIG (reference sequence). The CDR3 extends over 15 amino acids. With 2 bases clipped from V and 2 bases from J, the junction kept 8 bases outside the gene matches. CDR3 DNA sequence: TGTGCCTGGAGTTGGGGCGGGGGGTCCCCCTACGAGCAGTACTTC. Its translation is CAWSWGGGSPYEQYF.